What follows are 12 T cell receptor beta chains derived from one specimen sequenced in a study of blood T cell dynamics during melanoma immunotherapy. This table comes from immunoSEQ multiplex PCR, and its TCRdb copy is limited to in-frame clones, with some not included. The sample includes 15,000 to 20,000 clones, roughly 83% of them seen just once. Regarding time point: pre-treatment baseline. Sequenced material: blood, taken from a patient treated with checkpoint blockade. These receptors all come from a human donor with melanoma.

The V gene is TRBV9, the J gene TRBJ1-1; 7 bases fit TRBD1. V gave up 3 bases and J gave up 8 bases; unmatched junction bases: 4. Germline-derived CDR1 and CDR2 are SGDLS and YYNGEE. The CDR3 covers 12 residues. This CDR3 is CASSGNRGEAFF. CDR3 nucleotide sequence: TGTGCCAGCAGCGGCAACAGGGGAGAAGCTTTCTTT.

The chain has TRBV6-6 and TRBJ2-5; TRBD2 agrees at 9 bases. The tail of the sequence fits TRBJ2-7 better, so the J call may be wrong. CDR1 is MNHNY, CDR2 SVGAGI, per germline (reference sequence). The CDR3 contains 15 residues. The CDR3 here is CASSPLAGPAYEQYF. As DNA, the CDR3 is TGTGCCAGCAGCCCTCTAGCGGGACCCGCCTACGAGCAGTACTTC.

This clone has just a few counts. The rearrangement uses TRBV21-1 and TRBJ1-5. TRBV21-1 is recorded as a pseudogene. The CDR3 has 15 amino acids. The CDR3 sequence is CASSNGGVNNQPQHF. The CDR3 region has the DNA TGTGCCAGCAGCAATGGTGGAGTTAACAATCAGCCCCAGCATTTT.

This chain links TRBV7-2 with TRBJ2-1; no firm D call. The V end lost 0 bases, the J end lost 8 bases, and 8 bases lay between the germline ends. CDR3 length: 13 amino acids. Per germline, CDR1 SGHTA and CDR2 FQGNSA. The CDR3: CASSLAGMHEQFF. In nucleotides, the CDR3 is TGTGCCAGCAGCTTAGCAGGGATGCATGAGCAGTTCTTC.

CDR3 bases: TGTGCCAGCAGCCCGACGGCGACAGCGACCGGGGAGCTGTTTTTT. It yields the protein CASSPTATATGELFF. J is TRBJ2-2 and V is TRBV7-6; D perhaps matches TRBD1 (5 bases). The V end lost 5 bases, the J end lost 5 bases, and 15 bases lay between the germline ends. Looked up from germline, CDR1 is SGHVS and CDR2 is FNYEAQ. The CDR3 runs 15 residues. Full variable domain (missing parts from reference TRBV7-6 and TRBJ2-2): GAGVSQSPRYKVTKRGQDVALRCDPISGHVSLYWYRQALGQGPEFLTYFNYEAQQDKSGLPNDRFSAERPEGSISTLTIQRTEQRDSAMYRCASSPTATATGELFFGEGSRLTVL.

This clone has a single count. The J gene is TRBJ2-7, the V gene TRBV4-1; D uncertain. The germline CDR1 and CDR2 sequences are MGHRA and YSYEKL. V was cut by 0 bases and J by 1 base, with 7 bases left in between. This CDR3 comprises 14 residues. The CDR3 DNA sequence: TGCGCCAGCAGCCAAGAAATCAAATCCTACGAGCAGTACTTC. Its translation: CASSQEIKSYEQYF.

CDR3 sequence reads: CASSYGTSGRGNEQFF. The CDR3, as DNA: TGTGCCAGCAGCTACGGAACTAGCGGGAGAGGGAATGAGCAGTTCTTC. The J gene is TRBJ2-1, the V gene TRBV4-2; TRBD2 matches 11 bases. Germline CDR1 and CDR2: LGHNA and YNFKEQ. With 5 bases clipped from V and 7 bases from J, the junction kept 10 bases outside the gene matches. CDR3 length equals 16 residues.

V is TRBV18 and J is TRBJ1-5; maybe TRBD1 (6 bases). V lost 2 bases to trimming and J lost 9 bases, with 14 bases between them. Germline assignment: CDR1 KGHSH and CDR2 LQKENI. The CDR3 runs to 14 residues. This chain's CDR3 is CASSPEGGGLPQHF. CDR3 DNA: TGTGCCAGCTCACCAGAAGGAGGGGGTTTGCCCCAGCATTTT.

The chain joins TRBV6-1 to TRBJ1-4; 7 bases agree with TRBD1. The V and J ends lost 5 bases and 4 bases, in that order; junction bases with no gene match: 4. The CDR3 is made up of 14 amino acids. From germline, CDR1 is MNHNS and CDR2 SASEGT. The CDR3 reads CASSKTGNNEKLFF. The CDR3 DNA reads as TGTGCCAGCAGTAAGACAGGGAATAATGAAAAACTGTTTTTT.

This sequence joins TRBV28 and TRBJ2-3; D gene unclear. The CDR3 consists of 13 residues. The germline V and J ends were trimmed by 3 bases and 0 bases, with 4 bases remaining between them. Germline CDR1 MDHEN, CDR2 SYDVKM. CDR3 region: CASSFRSTDTQYF. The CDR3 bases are TGTGCCAGCAGTTTTCGGAGCACAGATACGCAGTATTTT.

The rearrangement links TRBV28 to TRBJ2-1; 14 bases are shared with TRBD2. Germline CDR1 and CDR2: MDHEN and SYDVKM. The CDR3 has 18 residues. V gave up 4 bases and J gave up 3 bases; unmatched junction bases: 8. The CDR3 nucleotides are TGTGCCAGCAGTTCAAATAGACTAGCGGGAGGGAACTACAATGAGCAGTTCTTC. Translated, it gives CASSSNRLAGGNYNEQFF.

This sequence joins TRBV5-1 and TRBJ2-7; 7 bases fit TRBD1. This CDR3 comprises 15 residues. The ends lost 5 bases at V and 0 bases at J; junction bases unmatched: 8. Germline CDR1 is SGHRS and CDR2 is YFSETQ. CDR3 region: CASRLGQSSSYEQYF. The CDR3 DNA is TGCGCCAGCAGACTGGGACAGAGCAGCTCCTACGAGCAGTACTTC.